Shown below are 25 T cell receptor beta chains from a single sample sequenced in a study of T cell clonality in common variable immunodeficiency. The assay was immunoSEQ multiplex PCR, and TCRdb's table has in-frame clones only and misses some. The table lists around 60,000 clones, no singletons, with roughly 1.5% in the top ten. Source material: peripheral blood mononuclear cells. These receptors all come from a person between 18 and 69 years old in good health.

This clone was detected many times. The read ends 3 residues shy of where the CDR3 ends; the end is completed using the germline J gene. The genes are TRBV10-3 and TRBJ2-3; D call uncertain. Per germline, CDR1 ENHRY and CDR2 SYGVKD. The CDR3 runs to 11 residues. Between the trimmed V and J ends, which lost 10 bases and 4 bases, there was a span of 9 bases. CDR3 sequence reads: CATLQADTQYF. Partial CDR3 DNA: TGTGCCACCCTTCAGGCAGATACG.

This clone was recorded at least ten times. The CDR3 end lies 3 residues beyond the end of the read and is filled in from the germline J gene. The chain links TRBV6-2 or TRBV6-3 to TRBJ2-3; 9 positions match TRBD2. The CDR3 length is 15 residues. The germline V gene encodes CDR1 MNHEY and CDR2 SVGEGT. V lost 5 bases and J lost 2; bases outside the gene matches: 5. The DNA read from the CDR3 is TGTGCCAGCAGTATGCCTAGCGGGGCCACAGATACG. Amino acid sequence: CASSMPSGATDT. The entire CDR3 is CASSMPSGATDTQYF.

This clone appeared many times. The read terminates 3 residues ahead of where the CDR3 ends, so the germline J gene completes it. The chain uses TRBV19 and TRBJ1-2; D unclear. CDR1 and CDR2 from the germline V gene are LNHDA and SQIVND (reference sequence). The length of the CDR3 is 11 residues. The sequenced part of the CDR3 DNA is TGTGCCAGTAGTGGTGGGCCCGGC. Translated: CASSGGPG. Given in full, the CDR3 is CASSGGPGYTF.

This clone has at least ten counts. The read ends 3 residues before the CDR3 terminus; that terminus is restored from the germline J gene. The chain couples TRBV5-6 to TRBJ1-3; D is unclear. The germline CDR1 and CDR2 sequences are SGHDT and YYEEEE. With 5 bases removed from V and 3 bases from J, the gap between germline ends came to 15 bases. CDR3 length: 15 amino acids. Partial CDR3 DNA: TGTGCCAGCAGGTCGAGCGGTGGCTTTGGAAACACC. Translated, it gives CASRSSGGFGNT. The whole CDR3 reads CASRSSGGFGNTIYF.

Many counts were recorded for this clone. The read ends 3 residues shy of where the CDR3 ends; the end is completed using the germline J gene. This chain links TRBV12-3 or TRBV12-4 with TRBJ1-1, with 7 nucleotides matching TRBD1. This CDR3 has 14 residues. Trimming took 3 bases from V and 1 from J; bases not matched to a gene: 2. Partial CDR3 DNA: TGTGCCAGCAGTTTCAGGACAGGGAACACTGAA. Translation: CASSFRTGNTE. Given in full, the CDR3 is CASSFRTGNTEAFF.

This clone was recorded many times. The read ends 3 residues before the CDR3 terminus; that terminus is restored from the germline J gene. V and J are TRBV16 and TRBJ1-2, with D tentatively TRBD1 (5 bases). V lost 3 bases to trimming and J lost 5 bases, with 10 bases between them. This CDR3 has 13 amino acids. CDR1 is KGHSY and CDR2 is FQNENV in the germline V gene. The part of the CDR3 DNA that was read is TGTGCCAGCAGCCATAATGGGGCGTATGGC. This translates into CASSHNGAYG. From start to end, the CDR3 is CASSHNGAYGYTF.

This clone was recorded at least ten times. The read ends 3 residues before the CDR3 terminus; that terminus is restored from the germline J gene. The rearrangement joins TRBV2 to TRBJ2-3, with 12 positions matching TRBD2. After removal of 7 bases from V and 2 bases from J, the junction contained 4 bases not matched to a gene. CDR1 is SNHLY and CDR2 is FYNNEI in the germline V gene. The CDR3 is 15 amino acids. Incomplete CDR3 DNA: TGTGCCAGCATGACTAGCGGGGGCTACACAGATACG. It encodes CASMTSGGYTDT. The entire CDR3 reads CASMTSGGYTDTQYF.

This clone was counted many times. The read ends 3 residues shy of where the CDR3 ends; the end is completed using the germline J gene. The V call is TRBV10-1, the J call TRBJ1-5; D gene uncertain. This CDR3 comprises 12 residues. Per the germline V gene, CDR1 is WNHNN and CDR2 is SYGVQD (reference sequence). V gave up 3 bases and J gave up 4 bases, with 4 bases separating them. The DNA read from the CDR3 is TGCGCCAGCAGTGAAGGGAATCAGCCC. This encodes CASSEGNQP. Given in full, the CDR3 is CASSEGNQPQHF.

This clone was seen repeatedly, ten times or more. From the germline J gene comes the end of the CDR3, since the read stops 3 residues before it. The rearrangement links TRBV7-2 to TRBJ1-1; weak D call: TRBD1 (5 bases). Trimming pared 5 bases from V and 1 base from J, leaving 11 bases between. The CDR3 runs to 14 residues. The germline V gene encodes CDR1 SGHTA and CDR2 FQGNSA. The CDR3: CASSPWGGNTEAFF. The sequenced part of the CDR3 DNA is TGTGCCAGCAGCCCCTGGGGGGGGAACACTGAA.

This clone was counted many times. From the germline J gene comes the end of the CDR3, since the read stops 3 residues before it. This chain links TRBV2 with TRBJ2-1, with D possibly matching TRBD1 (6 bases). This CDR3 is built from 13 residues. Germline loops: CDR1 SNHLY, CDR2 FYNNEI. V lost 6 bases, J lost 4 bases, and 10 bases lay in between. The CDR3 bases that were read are TGTGCCAGCAGGGGCAGGGGATACAATGAG. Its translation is CASRGRGYNE. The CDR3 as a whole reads CASRGRGYNEQFF. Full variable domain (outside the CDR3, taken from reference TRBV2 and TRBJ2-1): EPEVTQTPSHQVTQMGQEVILRCVPISNHLYFYWYRQILGQKVEFLVSFYNNEISEKSEIFDDQFSVERPDGSNFTLKIRSTKLEDSAMYFCASRGRGYNEQFFGPGTRLTVL.

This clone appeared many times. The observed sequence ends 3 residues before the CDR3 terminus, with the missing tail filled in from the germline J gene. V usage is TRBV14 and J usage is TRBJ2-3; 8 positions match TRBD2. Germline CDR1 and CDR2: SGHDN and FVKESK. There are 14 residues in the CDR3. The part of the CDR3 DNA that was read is TGTGCCAGCAGCCAAGTGGTACGGGGGGGAACG. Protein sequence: CASSQVVRGGT. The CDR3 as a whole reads CASSQVVRGGTQYF. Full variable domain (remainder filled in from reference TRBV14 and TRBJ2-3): EAGVTQFPSHSVIEKGQTVTLRCDPISGHDNLYWYRRVMGKEIKFLLHFVKESKQDESGMPNNRFLAERTGGTYSTLKVQPAELEDSGVYFCASSQVVRGGTQYFGPGTRLTVL.

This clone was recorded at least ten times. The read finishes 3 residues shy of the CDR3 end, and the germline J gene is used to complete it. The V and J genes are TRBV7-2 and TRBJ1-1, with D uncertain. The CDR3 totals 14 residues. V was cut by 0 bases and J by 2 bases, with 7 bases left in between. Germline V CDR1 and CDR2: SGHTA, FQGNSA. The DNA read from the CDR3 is TGTGCCAGCAGCTTAGCAGCAGGCAACACTGAA. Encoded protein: CASSLAAGNTE. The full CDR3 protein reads CASSLAAGNTEAFF.

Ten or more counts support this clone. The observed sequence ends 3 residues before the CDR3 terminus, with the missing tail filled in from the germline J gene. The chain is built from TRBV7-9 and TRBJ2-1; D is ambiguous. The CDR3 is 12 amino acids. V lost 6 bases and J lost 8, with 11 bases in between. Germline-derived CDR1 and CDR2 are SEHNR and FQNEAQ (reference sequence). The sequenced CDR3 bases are TGTGCCAGCAGTTACTCCCCTTATGAG. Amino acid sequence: CASSYSPYE. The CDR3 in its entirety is CASSYSPYEQFF.

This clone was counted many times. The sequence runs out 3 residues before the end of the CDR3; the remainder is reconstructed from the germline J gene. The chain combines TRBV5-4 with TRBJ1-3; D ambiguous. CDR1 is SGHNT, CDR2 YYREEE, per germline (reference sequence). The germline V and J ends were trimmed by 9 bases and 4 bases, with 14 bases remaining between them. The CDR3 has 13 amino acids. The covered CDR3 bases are TGTGCCAACATGGCCTTCGCAGGAAACACC. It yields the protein CANMAFAGNT. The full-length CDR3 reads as CANMAFAGNTIYF.

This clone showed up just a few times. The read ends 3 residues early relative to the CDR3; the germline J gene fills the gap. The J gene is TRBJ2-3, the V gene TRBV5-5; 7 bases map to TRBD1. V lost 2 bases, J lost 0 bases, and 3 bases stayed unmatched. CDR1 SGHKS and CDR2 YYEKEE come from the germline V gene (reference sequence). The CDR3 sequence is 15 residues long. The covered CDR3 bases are TGTGCCAGCAGCTTCCTGACAGGGAGCACAGATACG. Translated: CASSFLTGSTDT. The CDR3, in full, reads CASSFLTGSTDTQYF.

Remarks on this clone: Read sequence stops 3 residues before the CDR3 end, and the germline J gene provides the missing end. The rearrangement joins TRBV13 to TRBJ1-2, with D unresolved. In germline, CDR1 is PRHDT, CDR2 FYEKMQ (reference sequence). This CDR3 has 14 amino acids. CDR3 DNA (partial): TGTGCCAGCAGCTTCGGTAGCGGGAGCTACGAC. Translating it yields CASSFGSGSYD. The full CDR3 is CASSFGSGSYDYTF.

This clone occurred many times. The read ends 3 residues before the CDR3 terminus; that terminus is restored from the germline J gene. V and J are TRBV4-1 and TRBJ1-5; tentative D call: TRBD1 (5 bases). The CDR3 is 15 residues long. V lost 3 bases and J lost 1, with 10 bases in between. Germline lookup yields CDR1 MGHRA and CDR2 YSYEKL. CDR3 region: CASSHREGSNQPQHF. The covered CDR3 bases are TGCGCCAGCAGCCACAGGGAGGGGAGCAATCAGCCC.

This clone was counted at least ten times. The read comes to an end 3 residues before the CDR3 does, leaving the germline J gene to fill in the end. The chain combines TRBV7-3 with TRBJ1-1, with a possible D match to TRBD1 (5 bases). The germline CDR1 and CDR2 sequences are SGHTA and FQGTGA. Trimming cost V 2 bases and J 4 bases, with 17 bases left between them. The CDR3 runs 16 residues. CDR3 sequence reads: CASSLSGRAGGTEAFF. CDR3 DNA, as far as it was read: TGTGCCAGCAGCTTATCTGGACGGGCGGGGGGCACTGAA.

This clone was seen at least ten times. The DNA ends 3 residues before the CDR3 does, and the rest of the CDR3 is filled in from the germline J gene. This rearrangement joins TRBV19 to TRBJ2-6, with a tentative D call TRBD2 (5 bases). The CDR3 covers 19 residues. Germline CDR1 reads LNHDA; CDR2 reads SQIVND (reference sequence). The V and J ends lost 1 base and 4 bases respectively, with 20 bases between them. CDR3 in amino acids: CASSIVPSFTSPGANVLTF. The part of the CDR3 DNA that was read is TGTGCCAGTAGTATAGTCCCCTCCTTTACTAGTCCCGGGGCCAACGTC.

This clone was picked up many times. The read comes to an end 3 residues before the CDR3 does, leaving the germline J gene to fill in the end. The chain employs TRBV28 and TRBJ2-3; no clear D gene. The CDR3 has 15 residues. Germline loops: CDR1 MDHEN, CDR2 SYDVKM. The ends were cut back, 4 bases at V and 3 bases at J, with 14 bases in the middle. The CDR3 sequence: CASSWSPTGTDTQYF. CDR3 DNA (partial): TGTGCCAGCAGTTGGTCTCCCACGGGTACAGATACG.

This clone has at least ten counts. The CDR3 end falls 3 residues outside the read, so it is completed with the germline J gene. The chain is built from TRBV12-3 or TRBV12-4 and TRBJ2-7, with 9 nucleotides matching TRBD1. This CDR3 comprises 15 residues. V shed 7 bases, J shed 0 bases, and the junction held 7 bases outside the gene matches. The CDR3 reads CASKQGASSSYEQYF. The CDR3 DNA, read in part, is TGTGCCAGCAAACAGGGGGCGTCGAGCTCCTACGAG.

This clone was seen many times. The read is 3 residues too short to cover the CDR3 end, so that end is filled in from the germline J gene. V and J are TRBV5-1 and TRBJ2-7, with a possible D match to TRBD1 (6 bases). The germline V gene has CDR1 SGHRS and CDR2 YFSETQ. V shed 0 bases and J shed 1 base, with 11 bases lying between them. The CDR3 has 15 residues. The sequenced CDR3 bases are TGCGCCAGCAGCTTGGCCAGGGACACGTCCTACGAG. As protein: CASSLARDTSYE. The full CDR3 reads CASSLARDTSYEQYF.

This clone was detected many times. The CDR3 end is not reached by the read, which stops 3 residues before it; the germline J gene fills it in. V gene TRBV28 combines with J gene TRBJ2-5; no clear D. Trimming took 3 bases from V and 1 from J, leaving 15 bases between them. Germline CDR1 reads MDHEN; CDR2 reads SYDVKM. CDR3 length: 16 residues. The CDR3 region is CASSFFRRAVQETQYF. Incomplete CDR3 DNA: TGTGCCAGCAGTTTTTTCCGTAGGGCAGTCCAAGAGACC.

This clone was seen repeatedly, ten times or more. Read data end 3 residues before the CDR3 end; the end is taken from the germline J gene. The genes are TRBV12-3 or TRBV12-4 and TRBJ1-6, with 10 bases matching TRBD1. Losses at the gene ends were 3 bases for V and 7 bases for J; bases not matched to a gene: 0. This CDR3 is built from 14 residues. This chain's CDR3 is CASSLGQGNSPLHF. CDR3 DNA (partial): TGTGCCAGCAGTTTGGGACAGGGGAATTCACCC.

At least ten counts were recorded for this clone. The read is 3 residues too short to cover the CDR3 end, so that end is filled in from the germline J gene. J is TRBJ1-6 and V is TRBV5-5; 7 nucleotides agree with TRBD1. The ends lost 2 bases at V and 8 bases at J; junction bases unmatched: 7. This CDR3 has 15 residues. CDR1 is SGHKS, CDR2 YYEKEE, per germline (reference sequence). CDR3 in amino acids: CASSFFGRGDSPLHF. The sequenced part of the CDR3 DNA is TGTGCCAGCAGCTTTTTTGGCAGGGGGGATTCACCC.